This entry describes one TCR beta chain. Its antigen is unknown. Base quality data are lacking; no much larger clone is found one base away. Healthy HIV-negative adults with no recently reported acute infections or vaccinations were included as donors. Every donor was a Caucasian adult living in Nashville, Tennessee, USA. Magnetic negative selection was used to enrich CD4+ T cells, after which naive cells were positively selected on CD45RA and the negative fraction became the memory subset. Blood was obtained by leukapheresis, after which PBMCs were separated by Ficoll-Histopaque density gradient centrifugation and cryopreserved in liquid nitrogen vapor phase. Purity and quantity of every magnetically sorted T cell population were checked by analytical flow cytometry. Each sorted fraction had its genomic DNA isolated and then quantified by UV absorbance on a Nanodrop 2000c. Using the deep immunoSEQ assay, TCR CDR3 regions were amplified from genomic DNA by multiplex PCR. Extracted genomic DNA from each cell subset was distributed evenly across all wells of several immunoSEQ 96-well plates, and each plate was treated as a replicate. For sorted subsets, approximately 190 ng of genomic DNA, equivalent to around 30,000 T cell genomes, went into each replicate PCR. Purified libraries were measured with a Qubit 3.0 fluorometer, size-checked on a Bioanalyzer 2100, and measured again with the KAPA Library Quantification kit. Each immunoSEQ 96-well plate was sequenced on its own single-read 150-cycle Illumina NextSeq 550 flow cell. The source study handled its data this way. Because the immunoSEQ output included only junctional sequences and no quality scores, the filtering could not be the same as the filtering used for full-length reads. Sequences were annotated with PyIR, a Python wrapper for IgBLAST v1.9, using IMGT germline references to assign V/J genes and CDR3. Reads with weak V/J assignments (E-value above 1e-6), missing CDR3, stop codons, out-of-frame junctions, or ambiguous translated residues were removed. V3J clonotypes were defined by identical inferred V gene, J gene, and CDR3 amino acid sequence. Percentage overlap between repertoires was computed as shared unique clonotypes divided by the size of the smaller repertoire. Three approaches were used to assess repertoire richness: RTK rarefaction, the Chao1 estimator, and Recon v2.1 estimates of unobserved clonotypes. Generation probabilities for all TCRbeta clonotypes obtained by the gDNA method from a handful of donors were computed using OLGA. TCRdb retrieved this table from immuneACCESS and kept in-frame rearrangements only. Not all clones are present; in checked studies, unresolved V genes account for under half, and no reason is known for the remainder. V and J calls and clone size are those listed in that table; D and trimming were worked out from the DNA. The table for this sample lists more than 2,000,000 clones; roughly 92% of them were counted only once. About 0.13% of the sample is in the top ten clones.

The data stem from a study of shared clonotypes between healthy human individuals (dated by TCRdb to 2020 to 2021). Looking at the study overall: The cohort included three men and a couple of women between 18 and 49 years of age. The study deeply sequenced blood TCR repertoires of several healthy adults to estimate repertoire size and the extent of clonotype sharing between individuals. Leukapheresis yielded between about 0.94 and 8.9 billion PBMCs per donor. For each donor, CD4 naive and CD4 memory were each given three plates, CD8 naive was given two plates, and CD8 memory was given one plate. Libraries were prepared and TCR repertoires were sequenced by different laboratories using diverse techniques, in order to increase sequencing depth and limit assay-specific biases.

From the cysteine up to the phenylalanine, the CDR3 has a length of 16 residues. Of all the DNA, just the CDR3 is kept, 48 bases in frame from base 1. CDR1 and CDR2 are drawn from the germline V gene (reference sequence): MNHEY, SMNVEV. From V the trimming removes 6 bases and from J it removes 4 bases, while the gene matches leave 12 bases of the junction unaccounted for. What the work shows at the level of the full study, not this receptor alone: Incomplete sequencing was indicated by rarefaction of sorted-subset datasets, despite the large sequencing depth. Naive subsets generally had larger estimated clonotype richness than memory subsets. Sampling was restricted to blood, and TCR repertoires in tissue are likely to differ from TCR repertoires in blood. Pairwise subsampling indicated that sequencing depth was expected to affect the degree of clonotype sharing among donors. The genetic and exposure-history diversity represented was limited by the small number of donors. About 5% of naive CD4, around 4% of naive CD8, 2.3% of memory CD4, and around 0.42% of memory CD8 clonotypes were shared across several donors. Compared with non-shared clonotypes, clonotypes shared by all four sorted-subset donors had higher generation probabilities.

The chain couples TRBV27 to TRBJ1-1; a stretch of 9 junction bases matches TRBD1. Sequenced sample: naive CD4+ T cells sorted from blood. Read against the paper, the sample's cell subset or site label means: CD45RA+ positively selected. This TCR was recovered from a man aged 18 to 35 in good health. In nucleotides, the sequence is TGTGCCAGCAGGCCTAGCCCGGGACAGGGAGGCACTGAAGCTTTCTTT. Its product reads: CASRPSPGQGGTEAFF.